The rows below give T cell receptor beta chains drawn from one sample of a study of cytomegalovirus exposure and HLA in healthy donors. TCRdb's copy holds only in-frame clones and misses some; the assay was immunoSEQ multiplex PCR. The sample carries tens of thousands of clones, 94% recorded once. The sequenced sample was PBMCs. The receptors come from a woman aged 18-29 years in good health and CMV-seropositive. The CDR3 runs from the conserved cysteine through the conserved F or W. The D gene is left open where the match is weak. The size of a clone is reported for some rows only, either as once, few or many, or as a class for expanded clones.

>.|16|.|TRBJ2-1|TRBV27
CASSLSIEPSYNEQFF
TGTGCCAGCAGTTTATCGATTGAGCCCTCCTACAATGAGCAGTTCTTC
>.|15|.|TRBJ1-3|TRBV6-5
CASSYSGDSGNTIYF
TGTGCCAGCAGTTACTCGGGAGATTCAGGAAACACCATATATTTT
>.|14|once|TRBJ2-7|TRBV6-4
CASTRGGDAYEQYF
TGTGCCAGCACCCGGGGCGGGGACGCCTACGAGCAGTACTTC
>.|13|.|TRBJ2-7|TRBV27
CASSYKQGYEQYF
TGTGCCAGCAGTTACAAACAGGGCTACGAGCAGTACTTC
>.|12|.|TRBJ1-2|TRBV2
CASSGGDPGYTF
TGTGCCAGCAGCGGAGGGGACCCTGGCTACACCTTC
>.|16|.|TRBJ1-2|TRBV28
CASRTSGAYFRGGYTF
TGTGCCAGCAGGACCTCAGGGGCCTATTTTAGAGGTGGCTACACCTTC
>.|14|.|TRBJ1-2|TRBV11-2
CASSVIRTNYGYTF
TGTGCCAGCAGCGTAATCAGGACTAACTATGGCTACACCTTC
>TRBD2|16|.|TRBJ2-7|TRBV11-2
CASSLGMSGGAYEQYF
TGTGCCAGCAGCTTAGGCATGTCTGGGGGGGCCTACGAGCAGTACTTC
>.|14|.|TRBJ1-6|TRBV28
CASRDSSYNSPLHF
TGTGCCAGCAGGGACAGCTCCTATAATTCACCCCTCCACTTT
>.|17|.|TRBJ1-4|TRBV7-8
CASSLVRFDTSGEKLFF
TGTGCCAGCAGCTTAGTCAGGTTCGACACCTCAGGGGAAAAACTGTTTTTT
>.|15|.|TRBJ1-3|TRBV7-2
CASSLAAGMGNTIYF
TGTGCCAGCAGCTTAGCGGCAGGGATGGGAAACACCATATATTTT
>.|11|.|TRBJ2-1|TRBV5-1
CASSYSNEQFF
TGCGCCAGCAGCTACAGCAATGAGCAGTTCTTC
>TRBD2|15|.|TRBJ2-1|TRBV5-1
CASSWTSGQNNEQFF
TGCGCCAGCAGCTGGACTAGCGGGCAGAACAATGAGCAGTTCTTC
>TRBD2|15|.|TRBJ2-1|TRBV27
CASSPRLAADNEQFF
TGTGCCAGCAGTCCGCGACTAGCGGCCGACAATGAGCAGTTCTTC
>.|16|.|TRBJ2-1|TRBV1
CTSSQDLIGQGSNGFF
TGCACCAGCAGCCAAGATCTAATTGGGCAGGGGAGTAATGGGTTCTTC
>.|14|.|TRBJ1-4|TRBV7-6
CASSQTPPNEKLFF
TGTGCCAGCAGCCAAACTCCGCCTAATGAAAAACTGTTTTTT
>TRBD2|15|.|TRBJ2-1|TRBV27
CASNRGGGRGNEQFF
TGTGCCAGCAATCGCGGGGGGGGCCGCGGCAATGAGCAGTTCTTC
>.|13|.|TRBJ2-3|TRBV7-3
CASSPQNTDTQYF
TGTGCCAGCAGCCCCCAGAACACAGATACGCAGTATTTT
>.|16|.|TRBJ1-2|TRBV4-1
CASSQDRQSANYGYTF
TGCGCCAGCAGCCAAGATCGACAGTCAGCTAACTATGGCTACACCTTC
>.|16|.|TRBJ2-7|TRBV7-8
CASSLEASLGGYEQYF
TGTGCCAGCAGCTTAGAGGCTAGCTTAGGGGGCTACGAGCAGTACTTC
>TRBD1|16|.|TRBJ1-6|TRBV10-3
CAISAPTGRRDSPLHF
TGTGCCATCAGCGCGCCGACAGGGCGCCGTGATTCACCCCTCCACTTT
>TRBD2|15|.|TRBJ2-1|TRBV6-6
CASSGTSGTYNEQFF
TGTGCCAGCAGTGGGACTAGCGGAACCTACAATGAGCAGTTCTTC
>.|16|.|TRBJ2-2|TRBV30
CAWSVSRVRPTGELFF
TGTGCCTGGAGTGTATCCAGGGTGCGACCCACCGGGGAGCTGTTTTTT
>TRBD1|12|.|TRBJ1-1|TRBV29-1
CSVDRVKTEAFF
TGCAGCGTGGACAGGGTCAAGACTGAAGCTTTCTTT
>.|19|.|TRBJ2-1|TRBV12-2
CASRLAQGGRALRYNEQFF
TGTGCAAGTCGCTTAGCGCAAGGGGGGAGGGCCCTCAGGTACAATGAGCAGTTCTTC
>.|15|.|TRBJ2-2|TRBV18
CASSPTNANTGELFF
TGTGCCAGCTCACCGACAAACGCGAACACCGGGGAGCTGTTTTTT
>TRBD2|16|.|TRBJ2-2|TRBV5-6
CASSLRLAGPIGELFF
TGTGCCAGCAGCTTGAGACTAGCGGGGCCCATCGGGGAGCTGTTTTTT
>TRBD1|15|.|TRBJ1-1|TRBV10-1
CASSDPGQGDTEAFF
TGCGCCAGCAGTGACCCGGGACAGGGGGACACTGAAGCTTTCTTT
>TRBD1|14|.|TRBJ2-2|TRBV5-6
CASSNRGYTGELFF
TGTGCCAGCAGCAACAGGGGATATACCGGGGAGCTGTTTTTT
>TRBD1|16|.|TRBJ1-5|TRBV5-1
CASSPGDRGGNQPQHF
TGCGCCAGCAGCCCGGGGGACAGGGGTGGCAATCAGCCCCAGCATTTT
>.|16|.|TRBJ1-5|TRBV5-6
CASSLGGLGGNQPQHF
TGTGCCAGCAGCTTGGGGGGGCTTGGCGGCAATCAGCCCCAGCATTTT
>TRBD1|16|.|TRBJ1-4|TRBV4-2
CASSQEGTGDFEKLFF
TGTGCCAGCAGCCAAGAGGGAACAGGGGATTTTGAAAAACTGTTTTTT